These 31 T cell receptor beta chains were sequenced from one sample in a study of T cell repertoires in cytomegalovirus infection. Antigen specificity for these receptors is unknown. TCRdb redid the calling of the reads with MiXCR, one entry per CDR3 protein. Among some 900,000 distinct CDR3 sequences listed, 30% to 35% were seen once. The sample here was cultured CD8+ T cells from PBMCs, taken from culture after CMV antigen stimulation. These receptors were collected from a human donor in good health (CMV status not recorded). Some clones in this sample may be carry-over from other donors' samples.

This clonotype occurred many times. The chain combines TRBV7-2 with TRBJ1-4; D is unresolved. Germline V gene lookup returns CDR1 SGHTA and CDR2 FQGNSA. V was clipped by 1 base and J by 5 bases, with 20 bases between them. CDR3 length: 18 residues. The CDR3 nucleotides are TGTGCCAGCAGCTTAGACGGACCTTCCGAGGAGAAAAATGAAAAACTGTTTTTT. Translated: CASSLDGPSEEKNEKLFF.

This clonotype has just a few counts. The gene calls are TRBV7-9 and TRBJ1-4, with 7 bases matching TRBD1. The CDR3 length is 16 residues. Germline CDR1 is SEHNR and CDR2 is FQNEAQ (reference sequence). Trimming at V came to 4 bases and at J to 5 bases, leaving 10 bases not matched to a gene. CDR3 bases: TGTGCCAGCAGCTGGGGACAGTGGGCGGAGAATGAAAAACTGTTTTTT. Its translation: CASSWGQWAENEKLFF.

This clonotype was found a few times. J is TRBJ1-5 and V is TRBV28; D might be TRBD1 (6 bases). Germline V gene sequence: CDR1 MDHEN, CDR2 SYDVKM. Trimming removed 6 bases at V and 4 bases at J, with 16 bases between. The CDR3 totals 15 residues. The CDR3 spells CASRGWGQLNQPQHF. The CDR3 DNA is TGTGCCAGCAGGGGATGGGGGCAGCTTAATCAGCCCCAGCATTTT.

The sample holds many counts of this clonotype. The genes are TRBV7-6 and TRBJ1-2; D call uncertain. The CDR3 extends over 16 amino acids. The V and J ends lost 3 bases and 0 bases respectively, with 14 bases between them. Germline CDR1 reads SGHVS; CDR2 reads FNYEAQ. In DNA form, the CDR3 reads TGTGCCAGCAGCTTTCCCGTGCTGTCTCCTAACTATGGCTACACCTTC. The encoded protein is CASSFPVLSPNYGYTF.

This chain joins TRBV6-2 or TRBV6-3 and TRBJ2-3; D perhaps matches TRBD2 (6 bases). V was trimmed by 0 bases and J by 0 bases, leaving 13 bases between them. Per germline, CDR1 MNHEY and CDR2 SVGEGT. This CDR3 is built from 17 residues. The CDR3 sequence is CASSYSRLAHSTDTQYF. In DNA form, the CDR3 reads TGTGCCAGCAGTTACTCGCGGCTAGCGCATAGCACAGATACGCAGTATTTT.

The chain combines TRBV28 with TRBJ2-3; D is unresolved. V lost 6 bases to trimming and J lost 4 bases, with 11 bases between them. In germline, CDR1 is MDHEN, CDR2 SYDVKM. This CDR3 contains 13 residues. CDR3 DNA: TGTGCCAGCAGAAATTGGGCTTCAGATACGCAGTATTTT. The encoded protein is CASRNWASDTQYF.

Ten or more counts support this clonotype. This chain connects TRBV7-8 to TRBJ2-2; TRBD1 is a possible D gene (6 bases). Germline CDR1 is SGHVS and CDR2 is FQNEAQ. The CDR3 is 16 amino acids. The V end lost 2 bases, the J end lost 4 bases, and 14 bases lay between the germline ends. CDR3 nucleotide sequence: TGTGCCAGCAGCTTAACCCGGGACACCCGCACCGGGGAGCTGTTTTTT. Translating it yields CASSLTRDTRTGELFF.

At least ten counts were recorded for this clonotype. The chain has TRBV7-9 and TRBJ1-1, with no clear D. CDR3 length: 20 amino acids. Trimming left V 0 bases short and J 4 bases short, with 27 bases between. Germline-derived CDR1 and CDR2 are SEHNR and FQNEAQ (reference sequence). CDR3 DNA sequence: TGTGCCAGCAGCTTAGCGCTCAGAGTCGGATGGAGTAATGAGAGCACTGAAGCTTTCTTT. Its translation is CASSLALRVGWSNESTEAFF.

The rearrangement links TRBV15 to TRBJ2-3; D is unresolved. The CDR3 runs to 13 residues. The germline CDR1 and CDR2 sequences are LNHNV and YYDKDF (reference sequence). Deletions cut 0 bases from V and 4 bases from J, with 5 bases between. CDR3 nucleotide sequence: TGTGCCACCAGCAGAGATGGCGCAGATACGCAGTATTTT. This gives the protein CATSRDGADTQYF. The variable domain in full, with the rest retrieved from reference TRBV15 and TRBJ2-3, is DAMVIQNPRYQVTQFGKPVTLSCSQTLNHNVMYWYQQKSSQAPKLLFHYYDKDFNNEADTPDNFQSRRPNTSFCFLDIRSPGLGDTAMYLCATSRDGADTQYFGPGTRLTVL.

The rearrangement links TRBV11-2 to TRBJ2-6, with TRBD1 matching over 11 bases. Germline assignment: CDR1 SGHAT and CDR2 FQNNGV. Losses at the gene ends were 5 bases for V and 0 bases for J; bases not matched to a gene: 6. CDR3 length: 18 amino acids. CDR3 sequence: CASSTRDRGSSGANVLTF. The CDR3 nucleotides are TGTGCCAGCAGCACCCGGGACAGGGGGTCCTCTGGGGCCAACGTCCTGACTTTC.

This chain links TRBV7-2 with TRBJ2-1; no clear D gene. CDR1 is SGHTA, CDR2 FQGNSA, per germline. This CDR3 contains 10 residues. The V gene lost 5 bases and the J gene lost 8 bases, with 4 bases spanning the gap. CDR3 nucleotides: TGTGCCAGCAGCGACCATGAGCAGTTCTTC. Encoded protein: CASSDHEQFF.

J is TRBJ2-1 and V is TRBV12-5; no clear D gene. The CDR3 totals 14 residues. V lost 1 base, J lost 6 bases, and 10 bases lay in between. Germline V gene data show CDR1 as LGHNT and CDR2 as FRNRAP. CDR3 sequence reads: CASGLGSLSNEQFF. In DNA form, the CDR3 reads TGTGCTAGTGGTTTGGGGTCCCTTAGCAATGAGCAGTTCTTC.

This clonotype was found a few times. This chain links TRBV6-1 with TRBJ2-5; 7 bases agree with TRBD1. Germline-derived CDR1 and CDR2 are MNHNS and SASEGT. J lost 4 bases, V lost 4 bases, and 6 bases had no gene match. CDR3 length: 14 residues. The CDR3 nucleotides read TGTGCCAGCAGTGGCCAGGGGGTCCGAGAGACCCAGTACTTC. Protein: CASSGQGVRETQYF.

This clonotype was observed a handful of times. V is TRBV29-1 and J is TRBJ2-2; TRBD2 matches at 11 bases. V shed 1 base and J 6 bases; nucleotides not matched to a gene: 4. CDR3 length: 15 residues. Per germline, CDR1 SQVTM and CDR2 ANQGSEA. The CDR3 bases are TGCAGCGTTGAAGCTTTAGCGGGGGGGTCCGGGGAGCTGTTTTTT. Protein sequence: CSVEALAGGSGELFF.

This clonotype was found a few times. The CDR3 here is CSARARQGLYEQYF. The CDR3, as DNA: TGCAGTGCTAGAGCACGACAGGGTCTCTACGAGCAGTACTTC. V gene TRBV20-1 combines with J gene TRBJ2-7, with 7 bases identical to TRBD1. Per germline, CDR1 DFQATT and CDR2 SNEGSKA (reference sequence). V gave up 1 base and J gave up 3 bases; unmatched junction bases: 6. This CDR3 has 14 amino acids.

This clonotype was observed a few times. The V call is TRBV11-2, the J call TRBJ2-7; D ambiguous. The CDR3 spans 15 residues. Looked up from germline, CDR1 is SGHAT and CDR2 is FQNNGV. V lost 2 bases and J lost 3, with 14 bases in between. CDR3 in DNA: TGTGCCAGCAGCTTACTTCAAGAGGACCTCTACGAGCAGTACTTC. It encodes CASSLLQEDLYEQYF.

The chain is built from TRBV6-5 and TRBJ2-1; no clear D. Per germline, CDR1 MNHEY and CDR2 SVGAGI. The CDR3 consists of 15 residues. V lost 0 bases, J lost 10 bases, and 16 bases lay in between. DNA of the CDR3: TGTGCCAGCAGTTACTCGAATGCAGGTTGGTCGGAGCAGTTCTTC. Translation gives CASSYSNAGWSEQFF.

J is TRBJ1-1 and V is TRBV7-6, with 11 nucleotides matching TRBD1. The CDR3 length is 15 residues. Per germline, CDR1 SGHVS and CDR2 FNYEAQ. The trim removed 5 bases at V and 4 bases at J, leaving 6 bases unmatched. The CDR3 region has the DNA TGTGCCAGCAGCGCCGGACAGGGGGCAGGCACTGAAGCTTTCTTT. It is translated as CASSAGQGAGTEAFF.

The rearrangement joins TRBV5-5 to TRBJ2-3; D is possibly TRBD1 (6 bases). Germline V gives CDR1 SGHKS, CDR2 YYEKEE (reference sequence). Trimming cost V 10 bases and J 1 base, with 13 bases left between them. This CDR3 is 13 amino acids long. The CDR3 protein is CAARQDGTDTQYF. CDR3 bases: TGTGCCGCGAGACAGGACGGCACAGATACGCAGTATTTT.

The chain is built from TRBV6-2 or TRBV6-3 and TRBJ1-1; no definite D call. There are 12 residues in the CDR3. Per germline, CDR1 MNHEY and CDR2 SVGEGT. Trimming took off 2 bases at V and 4 bases at J, with 5 bases between the two ends. The CDR3 protein is CASSYTRTEAFF. CDR3 in DNA: TGTGCCAGCAGTTACACCCGCACTGAAGCTTTCTTT.

This chain joins TRBV5-1 and TRBJ1-2, with D unresolved. The CDR3 has 14 residues. Trimming took off 0 bases at V and 5 bases at J, with 11 bases between the two ends. Germline CDR1 reads SGHRS; CDR2 reads YFSETQ. CDR3 coding DNA: TGCGCCAGCAGCTTGGCCGGCCAGCCGTATGGCTACACCTTC. Residues: CASSLAGQPYGYTF.

This clonotype was detected once. The chain has TRBV6-5 and TRBJ2-3, with 12 bases aligning to TRBD1. The germline V gene encodes CDR1 MNHEY and CDR2 SVGAGI. The CDR3 contains 16 residues. V gave up 4 bases and J gave up 3 bases; unmatched junction bases: 5. Here the CDR3 reads CASSSGTGGMTDTQYF. CDR3 in DNA: TGTGCCAGCAGTTCTGGGACAGGGGGCATGACAGATACGCAGTATTTT.

Here the CDR3 DNA reads TGCGCCAGCAGACCCCACGTACAGGGTAGCTACAATGAGCAGTTCTTC. Protein sequence: CASRPHVQGSYNEQFF. This rearrangement joins TRBV4-1 to TRBJ2-1; D perhaps matches TRBD1 (6 bases). The V gene lost 6 bases and the J gene lost 3 bases, with 18 bases spanning the gap. The germline CDR1 and CDR2 sequences are MGHRA and YSYEKL. The CDR3 sequence is 16 residues long.

This clonotype has only a few counts. V is TRBV12-3 or TRBV12-4 and J is TRBJ2-4; TRBD2 might be the D (6 bases). The CDR3 loop spans 13 amino acids. Trimming took off 7 bases at V and 8 bases at J, with 15 bases between the two ends. The CDR3: CASTRPGDYIQYF. The CDR3 bases are TGTGCCAGCACAAGACCGGGGGATTACATTCAGTACTTC.

The gene calls are TRBV19 and TRBJ2-3; 8 bases are shared with TRBD1. The germline CDR1 and CDR2 sequences are LNHDA and SQIVND (reference sequence). V gave up 5 bases and J gave up 4 bases; unmatched junction bases: 5. This CDR3 region has 14 residues. CDR3 sequence: CASSLPQGADTQYF. In DNA form, the CDR3 reads TGTGCCAGTAGTTTACCACAGGGGGCAGATACGCAGTATTTT.

The chain is built from TRBV15 and TRBJ1-2, with D maybe TRBD1 (5 bases). The germline CDR1 and CDR2 sequences are LNHNV and YYDKDF (reference sequence). Trimming removed 1 base from V and 4 bases from J, with 10 bases in between. The length of the CDR3 is 14 residues. The chain's CDR3 is CATSRAGTVYGYTF. The CDR3 bases are TGTGCCACCAGCAGAGCCGGGACGGTCTATGGCTACACCTTC.

The chain uses TRBV20-1 and TRBJ2-7; D remains unclear. Germline CDR1 is DFQATT and CDR2 is SNEGSKA (reference sequence). Trimming removed 6 bases from V and 1 base from J, with 16 bases in between. The CDR3 has 14 residues. The CDR3 protein is CSAKRTSASYEQYV. CDR3 nucleotides: TGCAGTGCCAAAAGAACCTCCGCGTCCTACGAGCAGTACGTC.

The V call is TRBV5-5, the J call TRBJ2-7; 7 nucleotides line up with TRBD1. The CDR3 is made up of 16 amino acids. Germline V CDR1 and CDR2: SGHKS, YYEKEE (reference sequence). The DNA for the CDR3 is TGTGCCAACAGCTCGGAGGACAGGCCGATAATCTACGAGCAGTACGTC. It specifies CANSSEDRPIIYEQYV.

J is TRBJ1-2 and V is TRBV7-9; 9 bases align to TRBD1. Germline values: CDR1 SEHNR, CDR2 FQNEAQ (reference sequence). V lost 2 bases, J lost 10 bases, and 14 bases stayed unmatched. The CDR3 sequence is 16 residues long. The CDR3 protein is CASSLLRRRQGDDYTF. CDR3 nucleotide sequence: TGTGCCAGCAGCTTACTTCGAAGGAGACAGGGGGATGACTACACCTTC. The entire variable domain, with the rest obtained from reference TRBV7-9 and TRBJ1-2, is as follows: DTGVSQNPRHKITKRGQNVTFRCDPISEHNRLYWYRQTLGQGPEFLTYFQNEAQLEKSRLLSDRFSAERPKGSFSTLEIQRTEQGDSAMYLCASSLLRRRQGDDYTFGSGTRLTVV.

The J gene is TRBJ2-5, the V gene TRBV3-1; D call uncertain. The V end was cut by 0 bases, the J end by 2 bases, with 10 bases between. This CDR3 is 15 amino acids long. Germline V gene lookup returns CDR1 LGHDT and CDR2 YNNKEL (reference sequence). CDR3 coding DNA: TGTGCCAGCAGCCAAGACGGCGCGCCGCAAGAGACCCAGTACTTC. It yields the protein CASSQDGAPQETQYF.

This rearrangement joins TRBV27 to TRBJ1-6, with 7 bases identical to TRBD1. Trimming took 6 bases from V and 1 from J; bases not matched to a gene: 3. This CDR3 has 15 residues. CDR1 MNHEY and CDR2 SMNVEV come from the germline V gene (reference sequence). As DNA, the CDR3 is TGTGCCAGCAGCGACAGGGTATCCTATAATTCACCCCTCCACTTT. It is translated as CASSDRVSYNSPLHF.